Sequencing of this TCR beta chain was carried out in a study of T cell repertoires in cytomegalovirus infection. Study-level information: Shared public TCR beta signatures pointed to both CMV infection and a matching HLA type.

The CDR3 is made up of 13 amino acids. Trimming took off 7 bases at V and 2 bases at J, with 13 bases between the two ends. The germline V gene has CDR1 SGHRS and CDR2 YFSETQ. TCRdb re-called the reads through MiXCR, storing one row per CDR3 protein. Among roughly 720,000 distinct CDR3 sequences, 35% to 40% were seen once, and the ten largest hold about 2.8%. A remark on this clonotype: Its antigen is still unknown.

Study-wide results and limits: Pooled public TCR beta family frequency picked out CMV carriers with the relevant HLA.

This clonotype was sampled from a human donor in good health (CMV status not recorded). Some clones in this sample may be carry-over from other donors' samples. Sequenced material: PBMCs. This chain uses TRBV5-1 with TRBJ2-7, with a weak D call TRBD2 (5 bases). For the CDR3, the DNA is TGCGCCAGCCGGACGCACGGGGCCTACGAGCAGTACTTC. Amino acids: CASRTHGAYEQYF.